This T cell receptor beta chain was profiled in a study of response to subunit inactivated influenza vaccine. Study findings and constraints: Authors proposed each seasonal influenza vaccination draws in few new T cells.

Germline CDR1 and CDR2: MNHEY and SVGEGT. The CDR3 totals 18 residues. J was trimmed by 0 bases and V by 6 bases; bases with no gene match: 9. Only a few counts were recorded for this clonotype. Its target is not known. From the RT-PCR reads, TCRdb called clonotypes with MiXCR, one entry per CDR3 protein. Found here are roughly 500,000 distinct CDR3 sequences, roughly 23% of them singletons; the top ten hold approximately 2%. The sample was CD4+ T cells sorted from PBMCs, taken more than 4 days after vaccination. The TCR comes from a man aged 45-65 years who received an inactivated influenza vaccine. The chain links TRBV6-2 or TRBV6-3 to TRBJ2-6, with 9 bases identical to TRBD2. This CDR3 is CASSPRLAGSSGANVLTF. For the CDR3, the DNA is TGTGCCAGCAGCCCCCGGCTAGCGGGAAGCTCTGGGGCCAACGTCCTGACTTTC.